These T cell receptor beta chains were read from a single sample in a study of graft-versus-host responses after intestinal transplantation. TCRdb keeps only in-frame clones here, not all; method: immunoSEQ multiplex PCR. The sample consists of around 89,000 clones, 85% to 95% of them appearing once. For these receptors, no antigen is known. This specimen consisted of unstimulated CD8+ T cells sorted from spleen or lymph node cells, obtained before transplant. The receptors originated from a human donor who was the organ donor for an intestinal transplant. CDR3s include the opening cysteine and the closing phenylalanine or tryptophan. Each record gives: J gene, V gene, D gene, clone size, CDR3 DNA, CDR3 protein. A D gene is named only where the DNA matches it firmly. Where a row states a size, it is once, few, many or the class of an expanded clone; other rows omit it.

>TRBJ2-7|TRBV6-6|TRBD1|-
TGTGCCAGCAGTTACGGACAGGCCTACTACGAGCAGTACTTC
CASSYGQAYYEQYF
>TRBJ2-2|TRBV4-1|TRBD2|-
TGCGCCAGCAGCCAGGTCGCGGGGGGGAGCACCGGGGAGCTGTTTTTT
CASSQVAGGSTGELFF
>TRBJ2-7|TRBV4-2|TRBD1|-
TGTGCCAGCAGCCAAGTACAGGGGATTTTCCCTCCCGAGCAGTACTTC
CASSQVQGIFPPEQYF
>TRBJ2-7|TRBV4-1|TRBD2|-
TGCGCCAGCAGCCAACCGGGGGACTACCGCTACGAGCAGTACTTC
CASSQPGDYRYEQYF
>TRBJ1-2|TRBV28|-|-
TGTGCCAGCAGTCCCCCGGCAGGGCCTAACTATGGCTACACCTTC
CASSPPAGPNYGYTF
>TRBJ2-7|TRBV9|-|-
TGTGCCAGCAGCGTAGGGGCTTCCTACGAGCAGTACTTC
CASSVGASYEQYF
>TRBJ2-2|TRBV5-5|-|-
TGTGCCAGCAGCTTGGAATTGACATACACCGGGGAGCTGTTTTTT
CASSLELTYTGELFF
>TRBJ1-1|TRBV13|TRBD1|-
TGTGCCAGCAGCTCCACGGACAGGGGGGAAATCATGAACACTGAAGCTTTCTTT
CASSSTDRGEIMNTEAFF
>TRBJ1-1|TRBV27|-|few
TGTGCCAGCAGCCTGCGGGGGCGATCAATAGAAGCTTTCTTT
CASSLRGRSIEAFF
>TRBJ2-7|TRBV27|TRBD1|-
TGTGCCAGCAGTCCCGGGACAGCTTCCTACGAGCAGTACTTC
CASSPGTASYEQYF
>TRBJ2-3|TRBV5-1|TRBD2|-
TGCGCCAGCAGCCGGGAGGTCCCTAGCACAGATACGCAGTATTTT
CASSREVPSTDTQYF
>TRBJ2-7|TRBV28|TRBD2|-
TGTGCCAGCAGTGACCTGGGCGGGGGACCCGCCTACGAGCAGTACTTC
CASSDLGGGPAYEQYF
>TRBJ1-2|TRBV6-6|-|few
TGTGCCAGCAGCTCCCGGCAGGTCTATGGCTACACCTTC
CASSSRQVYGYTF
>TRBJ2-1|TRBV2|-|-
TGTGCCAGCAGGAGGGTGGGCTCCTACAATGAGCAGTTCTTC
CASRRVGSYNEQFF
>TRBJ1-1|TRBV6-4|TRBD1|-
TGTGCCAGCAGTGACCCCAGACGACAGGGACGGGGTGAAGCTTTCTTT
CASSDPRRQGRGEAFF
>TRBJ2-7|TRBV27|TRBD1|-
TGTGCCAGCAGTTTAGACAGGGCAAACGAGCAGTACTTC
CASSLDRANEQYF
>TRBJ2-7|TRBV13|-|-
TGTGCCAGCAGCTTAGGCCACGCGGGCTCCTACGAGCAGTACTTC
CASSLGHAGSYEQYF
>TRBJ2-7|TRBV9|-|-
TGTGCCAGCAGCGTAGCTCTCGGTTCCTACGAGCAGTACTTC
CASSVALGSYEQYF
>TRBJ2-2|TRBV4-2|TRBD2|-
TGTGCCAGCTGCGAGACTAGCCGTACGAACACCGGGGAGCTGTTTTTT
CASCETSRTNTGELFF
>TRBJ2-1|TRBV13|-|-
TGTGCCAGCAGCTTAATGTCTTATGAGCAGTTCTTC
CASSLMSYEQFF
>TRBJ1-2|TRBV7-2|TRBD1|-
TGTGCCAGCGGACAGGGCGGTATGGGGTATGGCTACACCTTC
CASGQGGMGYGYTF
>TRBJ2-7|TRBV28|TRBD1|few
TGTGCCAGCGGCGGGACAGGGCCATACGAGCAGTACTTC
CASGGTGPYEQYF
>TRBJ1-2|TRBV27|TRBD1|-
TGTGCCAGCAGTTTACGGACAGGGAGCAACTATGGCTACACCTTC
CASSLRTGSNYGYTF
>TRBJ1-3|TRBV19|TRBD1|-
TGTGCCAGTAGTCTCAGCCCGGGACAGACAGAACGCGGAAACACCATATATTTT
CASSLSPGQTERGNTIYF
>TRBJ1-2|TRBV4-3|-|few
TGCGCCAGCAGCCAAGGACAACACACAAGAGATGGCTACACCTTC
CASSQGQHTRDGYTF
>TRBJ2-3|TRBV9|-|-
TGTGCCAGCAGCGCTGGGGGCGGGGGAAGCACAGATACGCAGTATTTT
CASSAGGGGSTDTQYF
>TRBJ1-4|TRBV9|-|-
TGTGCCAGCAGCGTTTCGGGGAATACTAATGAAAAACTGTTTTTT
CASSVSGNTNEKLFF
>TRBJ1-5|TRBV7-2|-|-
TGTGCCAGCAGCTTATGGTCAGGGAGCAATCAGCCCCAGCATTTT
CASSLWSGSNQPQHF
>TRBJ1-6|TRBV9|-|-
TGTGCCAGCAGCCCCCAGGGAGGGGTTAATTCACCCCTCCACTTT
CASSPQGGVNSPLHF
>TRBJ2-5|TRBV5-1|-|-
TGCGCCAGCAGCTTGGAACCTACTCAAGAGACCCAGTACTTC
CASSLEPTQETQYF
>TRBJ2-4|TRBV4-1|-|-
TGCGCCAGCTCTGGGAGAGCCAAAAACATTCAGTACTTC
CASSGRAKNIQYF